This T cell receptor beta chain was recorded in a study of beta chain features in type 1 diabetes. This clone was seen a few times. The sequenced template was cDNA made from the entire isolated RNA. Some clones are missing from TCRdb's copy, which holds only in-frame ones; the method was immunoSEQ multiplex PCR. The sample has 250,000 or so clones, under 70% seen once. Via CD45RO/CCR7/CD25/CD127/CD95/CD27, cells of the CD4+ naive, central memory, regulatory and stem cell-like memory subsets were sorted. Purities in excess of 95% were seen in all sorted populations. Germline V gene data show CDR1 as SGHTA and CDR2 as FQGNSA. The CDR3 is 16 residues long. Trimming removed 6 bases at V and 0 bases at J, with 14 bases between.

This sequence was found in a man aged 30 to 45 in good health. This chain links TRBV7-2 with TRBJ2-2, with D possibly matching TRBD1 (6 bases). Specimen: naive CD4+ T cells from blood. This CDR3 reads CASRSTGTTNTGELFF. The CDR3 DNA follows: TGTGCCAGCAGGTCGACCGGGACAACGAACACCGGGGAGCTGTTTTTT. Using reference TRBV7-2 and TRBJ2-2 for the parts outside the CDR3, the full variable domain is GAGVSQSPSNKVTEKGKDVELRCDPISGHTALYWYRQSLGQGLEFLIYFQGNSAPDKSGLPSDRFSAERTGGSVSTLTIQRTQQEDSAVYLCASRSTGTTNTGELFFGEGSRLTVL.